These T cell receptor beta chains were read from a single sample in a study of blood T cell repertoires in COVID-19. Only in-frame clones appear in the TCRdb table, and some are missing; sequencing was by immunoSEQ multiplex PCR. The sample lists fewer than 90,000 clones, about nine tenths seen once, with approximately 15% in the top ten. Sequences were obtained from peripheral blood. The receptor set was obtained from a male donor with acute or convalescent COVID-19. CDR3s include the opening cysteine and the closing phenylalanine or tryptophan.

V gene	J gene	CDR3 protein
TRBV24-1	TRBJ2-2	CATGADTGELFF
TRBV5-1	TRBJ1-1	CASSATGMNTEAFF
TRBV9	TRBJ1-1	CASSVVRVRTEAFF
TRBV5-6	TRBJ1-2	CASSEPGTGGWNTF
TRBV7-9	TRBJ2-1	CASSFDRGFSNEQFF
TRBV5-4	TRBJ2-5	CASSFGLAGSPGQETQYF
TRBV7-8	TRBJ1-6	CASSLAGGSYNSPLHF
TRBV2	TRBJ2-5	CATGTSSETQYF
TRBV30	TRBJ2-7	CAWTGNSYEQYF
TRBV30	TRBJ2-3	CAWSPLTSGGDTQYF
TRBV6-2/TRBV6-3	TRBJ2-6	CASSSEGAGANVLTF
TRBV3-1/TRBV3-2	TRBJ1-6	CASSLNPGWTGVSPLHF
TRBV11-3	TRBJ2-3	CASSLATGTSIVDTQYF
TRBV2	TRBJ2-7	CASRQGAHEQYF
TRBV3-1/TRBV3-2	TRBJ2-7	CASSPTGYYEQYF
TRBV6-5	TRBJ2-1	CASSTGTGSYNEQFF
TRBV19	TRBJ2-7	CASSGTGSYEQYF
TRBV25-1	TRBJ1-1	CASSEQLTRPTEAFF
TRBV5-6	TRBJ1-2	CASSLDEGEIYGYTF
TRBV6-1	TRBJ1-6	CASSEAFRATGGRSYNSPLHF
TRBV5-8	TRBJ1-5	CASSIRQGNQPQHF
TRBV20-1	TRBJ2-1	CSASKLAGGRYNEQFF
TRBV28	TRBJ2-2	CASSNGQGARTGELFF
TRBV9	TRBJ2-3	CASSVYQDSTDTQYF
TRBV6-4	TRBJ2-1	CASSEESSYNEQFF
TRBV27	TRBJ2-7	CASTRGGASYEQYF
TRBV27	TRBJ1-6	CASSFQGLPLHF
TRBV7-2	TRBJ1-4	CASSFLTGGYEKLFF
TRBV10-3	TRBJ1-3	CAISEPQGDTGSAGNTIYF